This TCR beta chain is drawn from a study of cytomegalovirus exposure and HLA in healthy donors. As to this clone: What it binds is not known.

General observations from the study: Under in vitro conditions, a few CMV-associated chains were confirmed as specific for CMV antigens. Sequencing likely caused a cluster of highly shared sequence variants.

PCR primers comprised 60 Vbeta and 13 Jbeta primers. Only in-frame clones appear in the TCRdb table, and some are missing; sequencing was by immunoSEQ multiplex PCR. This table holds over 150,000 clones, over 80% found once. The germline V and J ends were trimmed by 1 base and 8 bases, with 9 bases remaining between them. The CDR3 consists of 13 residues. Germline CDR1 reads SGHAT; CDR2 reads FQNNGV. The sequencing sample was made of PBMCs. The sequence came from a man in his forties or fifties in good health and CMV-seronegative. The chain uses TRBV11-2 and TRBJ2-1; no clear D. CDR3 in amino acids: CASSLGVSDEQFF. CDR3 coding DNA: TGTGCCAGCAGCTTAGGTGTCAGCGATGAGCAGTTCTTC.